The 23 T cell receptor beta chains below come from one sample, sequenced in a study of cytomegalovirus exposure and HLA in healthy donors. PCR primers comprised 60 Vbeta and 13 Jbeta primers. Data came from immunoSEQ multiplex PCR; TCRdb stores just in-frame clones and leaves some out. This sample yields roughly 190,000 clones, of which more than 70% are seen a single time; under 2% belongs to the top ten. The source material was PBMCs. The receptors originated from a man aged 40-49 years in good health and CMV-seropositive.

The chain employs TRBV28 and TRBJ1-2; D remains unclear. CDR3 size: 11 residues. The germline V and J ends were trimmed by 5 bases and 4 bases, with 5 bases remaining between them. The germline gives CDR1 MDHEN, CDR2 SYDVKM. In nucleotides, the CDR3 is TGTGCCAGCAGTGTTCTCTATGGCTACACCTTC. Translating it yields CASSVLYGYTF.

The CDR3 sequence is CASSSDSYTEAFF. The CDR3 nucleotides are TGTGCCAGCAGCTCGGACAGCTACACTGAAGCTTTCTTT. The rearrangement uses TRBV7-2 and TRBJ1-1; D might be TRBD1 (6 bases). CDR3 length equals 13 residues. The ends were cut back, 4 bases at V and 3 bases at J, with 9 bases in the middle. Germline V gene lookup returns CDR1 SGHTA and CDR2 FQGNSA. Looking up the rest from reference TRBV7-2 and TRBJ1-1 gives the full variable domain: GAGVSQSPSNKVTEKGKDVELRCDPISGHTALYWYRQSLGQGLEFLIYFQGNSAPDKSGLPSDRFSAERTGGSVSTLTIQRTQQEDSAVYLCASSSDSYTEAFFGQGTRLTVV.

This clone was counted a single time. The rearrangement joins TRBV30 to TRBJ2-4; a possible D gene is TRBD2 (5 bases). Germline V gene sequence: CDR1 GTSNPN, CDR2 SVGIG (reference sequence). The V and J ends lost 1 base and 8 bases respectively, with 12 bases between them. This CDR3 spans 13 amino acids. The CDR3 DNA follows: TGTGCCTGGAGTGAAGGGAGCGGCGACATTCAGTACTTC. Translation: CAWSEGSGDIQYF.

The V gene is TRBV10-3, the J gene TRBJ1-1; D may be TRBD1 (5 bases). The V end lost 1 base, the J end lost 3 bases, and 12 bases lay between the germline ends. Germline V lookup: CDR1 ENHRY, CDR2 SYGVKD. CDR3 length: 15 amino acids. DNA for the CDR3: TGTGCCATCAGTGAGTGGGGGGGTTCGGACACTGAAGCTTTCTTT. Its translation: CAISEWGGSDTEAFF.

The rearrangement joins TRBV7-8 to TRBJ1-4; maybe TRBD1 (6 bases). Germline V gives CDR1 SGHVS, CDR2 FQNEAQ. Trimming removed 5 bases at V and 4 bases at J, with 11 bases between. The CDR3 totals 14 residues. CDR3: CASSPGQSNEKLFF. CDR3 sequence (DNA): TGTGCCAGCAGCCCCGGACAGAGTAATGAAAAACTGTTTTTT.

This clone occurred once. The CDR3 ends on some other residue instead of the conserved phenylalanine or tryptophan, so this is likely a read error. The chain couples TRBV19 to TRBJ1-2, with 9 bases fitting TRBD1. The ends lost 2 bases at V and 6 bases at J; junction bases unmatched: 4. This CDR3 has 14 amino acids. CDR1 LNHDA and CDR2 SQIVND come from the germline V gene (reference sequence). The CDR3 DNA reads TGTGCCAGTAGTATATGGGACAGGGATGATGGCTACACCCTC. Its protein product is CASSIWDRDDGYTL.

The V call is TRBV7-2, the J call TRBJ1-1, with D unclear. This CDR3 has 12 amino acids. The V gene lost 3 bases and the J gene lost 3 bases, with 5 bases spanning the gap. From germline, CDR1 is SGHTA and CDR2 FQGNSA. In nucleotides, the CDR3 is TGTGCCAGCAGCTTTAGAGACACTGAAGCTTTCTTT. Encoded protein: CASSFRDTEAFF.

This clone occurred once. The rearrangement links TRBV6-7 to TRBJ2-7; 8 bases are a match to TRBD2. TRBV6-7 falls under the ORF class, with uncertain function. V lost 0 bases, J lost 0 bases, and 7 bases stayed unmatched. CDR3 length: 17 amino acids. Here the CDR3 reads CASSYSSSTSDSYEQYF. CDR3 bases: TGTGCCAGCAGTTACTCGTCGTCGACTAGCGACTCCTACGAGCAGTACTTC.

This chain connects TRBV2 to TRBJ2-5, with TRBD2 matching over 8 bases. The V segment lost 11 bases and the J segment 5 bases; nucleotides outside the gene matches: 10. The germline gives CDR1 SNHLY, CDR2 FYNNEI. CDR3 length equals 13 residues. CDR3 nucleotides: TGTGCCGGCGTTAGCGGGATAGGGGAGACCCAGTACTTC. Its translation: CAGVSGIGETQYF. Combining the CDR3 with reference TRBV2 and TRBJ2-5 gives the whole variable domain EPEVTQTPSHQVTQMGQEVILRCVPISNHLYFYWYRQILGQKVEFLVSFYNNEISEKSEIFDDQFSVERPDGSNFTLKIRSTKLEDSAMYFCAGVSGIGETQYFGPGTRLLVL.

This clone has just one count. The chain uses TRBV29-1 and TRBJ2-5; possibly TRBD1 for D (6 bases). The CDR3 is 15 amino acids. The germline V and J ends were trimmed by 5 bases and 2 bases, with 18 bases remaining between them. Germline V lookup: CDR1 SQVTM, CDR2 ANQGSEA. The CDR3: CSVRLNSGTQETQYF. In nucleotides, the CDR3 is TGCAGCGTTCGGCTTAATTCCGGGACACAAGAGACCCAGTACTTC.

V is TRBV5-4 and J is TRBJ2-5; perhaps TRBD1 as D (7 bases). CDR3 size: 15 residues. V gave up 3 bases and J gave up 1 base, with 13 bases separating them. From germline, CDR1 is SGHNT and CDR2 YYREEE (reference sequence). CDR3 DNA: TGTGCCAGCAGCTCCGGAGGGACAGTCCAAGAGACCCAGTACTTC. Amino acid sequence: CASSSGGTVQETQYF.

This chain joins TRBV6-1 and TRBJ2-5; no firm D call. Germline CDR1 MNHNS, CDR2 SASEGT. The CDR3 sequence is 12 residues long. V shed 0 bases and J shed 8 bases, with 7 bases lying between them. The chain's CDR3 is CASSEAPRTQYF. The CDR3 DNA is TGTGCCAGCAGTGAAGCACCCAGAACCCAGTACTTC.

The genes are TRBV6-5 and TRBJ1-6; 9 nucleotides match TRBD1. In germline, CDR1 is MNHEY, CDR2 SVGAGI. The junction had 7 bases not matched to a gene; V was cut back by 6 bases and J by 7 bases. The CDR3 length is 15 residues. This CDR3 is CASRSPGQGNSPLHF. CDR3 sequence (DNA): TGTGCCAGCAGGTCCCCGGGACAGGGAAATTCACCCCTCCACTTT.

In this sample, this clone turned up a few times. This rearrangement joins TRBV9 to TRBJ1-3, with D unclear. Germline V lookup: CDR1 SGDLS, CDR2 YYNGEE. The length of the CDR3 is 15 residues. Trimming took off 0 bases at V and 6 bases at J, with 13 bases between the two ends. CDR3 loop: CASSVGTRGANTIYF. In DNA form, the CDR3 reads TGTGCCAGCAGCGTAGGTACACGGGGAGCAAACACCATATATTTT.

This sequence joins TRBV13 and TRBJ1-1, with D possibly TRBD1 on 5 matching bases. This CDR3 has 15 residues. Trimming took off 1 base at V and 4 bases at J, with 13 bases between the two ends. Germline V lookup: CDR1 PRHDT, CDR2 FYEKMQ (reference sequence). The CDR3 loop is CASSLDRSSTTEAFF. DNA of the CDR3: TGTGCCAGCAGCTTAGACAGGTCGTCGACCACTGAAGCTTTCTTT.

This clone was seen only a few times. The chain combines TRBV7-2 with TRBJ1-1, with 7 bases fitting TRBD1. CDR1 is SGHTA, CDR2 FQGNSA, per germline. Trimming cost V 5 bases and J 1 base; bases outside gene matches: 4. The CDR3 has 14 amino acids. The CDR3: CASSTRQGNTEAFF. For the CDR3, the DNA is TGTGCCAGCAGCACCCGACAGGGGAACACTGAAGCTTTCTTT.

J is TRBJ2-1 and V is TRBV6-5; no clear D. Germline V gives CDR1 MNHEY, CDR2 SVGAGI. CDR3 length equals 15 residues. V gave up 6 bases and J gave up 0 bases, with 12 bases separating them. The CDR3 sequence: CASSPTVSSYNEQFF. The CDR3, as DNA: TGTGCCAGCAGCCCCACAGTTAGCTCCTACAATGAGCAGTTCTTC.

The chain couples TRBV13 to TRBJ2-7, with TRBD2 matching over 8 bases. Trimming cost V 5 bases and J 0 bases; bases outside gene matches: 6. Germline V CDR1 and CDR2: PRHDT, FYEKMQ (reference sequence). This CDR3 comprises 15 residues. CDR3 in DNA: TGTGCCAGCAGCGCGCGGCGGGAGGTCTCCTACGAGCAGTACTTC. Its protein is CASSARREVSYEQYF. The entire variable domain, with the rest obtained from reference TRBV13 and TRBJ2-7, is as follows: AAGVIQSPRHLIKEKRETATLKCYPIPRHDTVYWYQQGPGQDPQFLISFYEKMQSDKGSIPDRFSAQQFSDYHSELNMSSLELGDSALYFCASSARREVSYEQYFGPGTRLTVT.

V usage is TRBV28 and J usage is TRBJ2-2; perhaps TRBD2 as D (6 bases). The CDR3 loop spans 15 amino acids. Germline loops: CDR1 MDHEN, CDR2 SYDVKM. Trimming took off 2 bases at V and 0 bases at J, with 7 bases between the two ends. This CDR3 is CASSLAGTNTGELFF. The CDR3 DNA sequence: TGTGCCAGCAGTTTAGCGGGAACGAACACCGGGGAGCTGTTTTTT.

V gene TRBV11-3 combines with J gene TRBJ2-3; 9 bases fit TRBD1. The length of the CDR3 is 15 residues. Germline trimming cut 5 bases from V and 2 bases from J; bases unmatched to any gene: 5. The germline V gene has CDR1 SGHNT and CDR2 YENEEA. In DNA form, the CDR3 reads TGTGCCAGCAGCGAGGGACAGGGACACACAGATACGCAGTATTTT. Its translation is CASSEGQGHTDTQYF.

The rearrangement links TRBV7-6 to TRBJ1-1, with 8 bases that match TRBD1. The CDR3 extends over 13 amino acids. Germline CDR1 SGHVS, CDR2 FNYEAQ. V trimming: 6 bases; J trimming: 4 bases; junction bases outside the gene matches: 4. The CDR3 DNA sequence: TGTGCCAGCAGTCCGGGACAGGTCACTGAAGCTTTCTTT. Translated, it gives CASSPGQVTEAFF.

This chain's CDR3 is CSVRTSGVGEQFF. DNA for the CDR3: TGCAGCGTCCGGACTAGCGGCGTGGGGGAGCAGTTCTTC. The V call is TRBV29-1, the J call TRBJ2-1; 10 bases match TRBD2. This CDR3 is 13 amino acids long. Germline loops: CDR1 SQVTM, CDR2 ANQGSEA. The trim removed 6 bases at V and 10 bases at J, leaving 9 bases unmatched.

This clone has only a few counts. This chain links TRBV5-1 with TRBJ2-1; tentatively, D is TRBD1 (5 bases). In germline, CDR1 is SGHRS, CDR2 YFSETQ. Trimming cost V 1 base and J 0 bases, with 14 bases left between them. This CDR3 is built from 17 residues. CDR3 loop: CASSLRQGKSSYNEQFF. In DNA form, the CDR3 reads TGCGCCAGCAGCTTGCGGCAGGGAAAGAGCTCCTACAATGAGCAGTTCTTC. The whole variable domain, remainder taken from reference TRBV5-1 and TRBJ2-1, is KAGVTQTPRYLIKTRGQQVTLSCSPISGHRSVSWYQQTPGQGLQFLFEYFSETQRNKGNFPGRFSGRQFSNSRSEMNVSTLELGDSALYLCASSLRQGKSSYNEQFFGPGTRLTVL.